This T cell receptor (beta chain) was sequenced for a study of blood T cell repertoires in COVID-19. Background on the study: Sources were T cells, B-cell-depleted T cells, or PBMCs; the material itself was cDNA or gDNA.

Clones were read by immunoSEQ multiplex PCR, and TCRdb kept only the in-frame ones, dropping some. Of roughly 140,000 clones in the sample, 70% to 90% were seen once. Patients from Seattle were sampled longitudinally, starting during active infection. Germline assignment: CDR1 MNHEY and CDR2 SVGAGI. The CDR3 contains 15 residues. V dropped 2 bases and J dropped 7 bases, with 15 bases sitting between them. Sequenced sample: peripheral blood. The receptor was isolated from a woman aged 60 to 75 with COVID-19, enrolled during active disease. This rearrangement joins TRBV6-5 to TRBJ1-5; D may be TRBD1 (6 bases). The CDR3 here is CASSYPWTAGQPQHF. The CDR3 DNA follows: TGTGCCAGCAGTTACCCCTGGACAGCTGGGCAGCCCCAGCATTTT.